A selection of T cell receptor beta chains follows, all from one sample in a study of shared clonotypes between healthy human individuals. TCRdb's table, derived via immunoSEQ multiplex PCR, lists solely in-frame clones and lacks some. The sample lists some 1,900,000 clones; around 96% were seen once. The material sequenced was naive CD8+ T cells sorted from blood. Receptors originate from a man between 18 and 35 years old in good health. Both conserved end residues are part of each CDR3. The D gene is left open where the match is weak. Size is omitted from some rows. Given values are once, few, many or a class for expanded clones.

J gene,D gene,V gene,clone size,CDR3 DNA,CDR3 protein
TRBJ1-1,.,TRBV6-5,.,TGTGCCAGCAGTACACAGGGCGCTGAAGCTTTCTTT,CASSTQGAEAFF
TRBJ1-6,TRBD1,TRBV2,.,TGTGCCAGCACTCCGGGACAGGGGCTCATCTCACCCCTCCACTTT,CASTPGQGLISPLHF
TRBJ1-6,.,TRBV9,.,TGTGCCAGCAGCGTAGAGGATCGACAGTTTAATTCACCCCTCCACTTT,CASSVEDRQFNSPLHF
TRBJ1-1,.,TRBV2,.,TGTGCCAGCAGTGATTTGGACATCACTGAAGCTTTCTTT,CASSDLDITEAFF
TRBJ1-2,.,TRBV9,.,TGTGCCAGCAGCCCCTCCCGGGGGGATGCCTACACCTTC,CASSPSRGDAYTF
TRBJ2-5,.,TRBV5-6,.,TGTGCCAGCAGCTGGGGGGAGGCTTCGGAGACCCAGTACTTC,CASSWGEASETQYF
TRBJ1-5,.,TRBV7-6,.,TGTGCCAGCAGCTTAGGAGCCTCCCGGCAGCCCCAGCATTTT,CASSLGASRQPQHF
TRBJ2-7,.,TRBV7-2,.,TGTGCCAGCAGCTTAGGGTCAGGGAATGGCGGCAGCTCCTACGAGCAGTACTTC,CASSLGSGNGGSSYEQYF
TRBJ2-1,TRBD2,TRBV29-1,.,TGCAGCGTTGAAGATCCCGGACTAGCGGGAAGAAAGGATGAGCAGTTCTTC,CSVEDPGLAGRKDEQFF
TRBJ1-6,TRBD1,TRBV2,.,TGTGCCAGCAGTGATAGACAGGGGAATTCACCCCTCCACTTT,CASSDRQGNSPLHF
TRBJ2-5,.,TRBV7-7,.,TGTGCTAGCAGCCCCGACGGGCTCGCAGAGACCCAGTACTTC,CASSPDGLAETQYF
TRBJ2-7,.,TRBV7-8,.,TGTGCCAGCAGCCCAGGGACCTACGAGCAGTACTTC,CASSPGTYEQYF
TRBJ2-5,TRBD1,TRBV5-1,.,TGCGCCAGCAGCTTTGGACAGGGGGCGCTCCCCCAAGAGACCCAGTACTTC,CASSFGQGALPQETQYF
TRBJ2-2,.,TRBV29-1,once,TGCAGCGTTGCGGACGGCGACACCGGGGAGCTGTTTTTT,CSVADGDTGELFF
TRBJ1-5,.,TRBV19,.,TGTGCCAGTAGTATAGAAATGGGGACCTCCCAGCCCCAGCATTTT,CASSIEMGTSQPQHF
TRBJ2-1,TRBD2,TRBV4-3,.,TGCGCCAGCAGCCAAGCGGGGGGCAATGAGCAGTTCTTC,CASSQAGGNEQFF
TRBJ1-4,.,TRBV28,.,TGTGCCAGCAGTTTTGGGACCGCGGACGAGTTTTTT,CASSFGTADEFF
TRBJ2-5,.,TRBV13,.,TGTGCCAGCAGCTTGCGACAGGAGAGGGGAGAGACCCAGTACTTC,CASSLRQERGETQYF
TRBJ2-7,TRBD2,TRBV4-1,once,TGCGCCAGCAGCCAAGTAAGGCTAGCGGGAGTGGACGAGCAGTACTTC,CASSQVRLAGVDEQYF
TRBJ2-1,.,TRBV7-9,.,TGTGCCAGCAGCTTAATAGGGGACGGGGACAATGAGCAGTTCTTC,CASSLIGDGDNEQFF
TRBJ2-2,.,TRBV28,.,TGTGCCAGCAGTTTCGGGGGGACAGAAAACACCGGGGAGCTGTTTTTT,CASSFGGTENTGELFF
TRBJ2-2,.,TRBV2,.,TGTGCCAGCGGGGCCGATCCCAACGGGGAGCTGTTTTTT,CASGADPNGELFF
TRBJ2-7,.,TRBV4-3,.,TGCGCCAGCAGCCAAGAGGAGGGGACGGTCGGCCACGAGCAGTACTTC,CASSQEEGTVGHEQYF
TRBJ2-7,.,TRBV6-6,.,TGTGCCAGCAGGCTCCCAGGGAGCTACGAGCAGTACTTC,CASRLPGSYEQYF
TRBJ1-2,TRBD1,TRBV7-3,.,TGTGCCAGCAGCTGGGCAGGGGGCGCCTTTAACTATGGCTACACCTTC,CASSWAGGAFNYGYTF
TRBJ2-7,TRBD1,TRBV27,.,TGTGCCAGCAGTCCCGGACAGGGGACCTACGAGCAGTACTTC,CASSPGQGTYEQYF
TRBJ1-2,TRBD1,TRBV6-4,few,TGTGCCAGCAGTGACCCAGGGACAGGGGATGGCTACACCTTC,CASSDPGTGDGYTF
TRBJ2-7,.,TRBV9,.,TGTGCCAGCAGCGTCGGGGGTTCGACCTACGAGCAGTACTTC,CASSVGGSTYEQYF
TRBJ2-1,.,TRBV9,.,TGTGCCAGCAGCGTCGGACTTGGGGTCTACAATGAGCAGTTCTTC,CASSVGLGVYNEQFF
TRBJ2-7,.,TRBV5-8,.,TGTGCCAGCAGCTTTGGGAAGACCTACGAGCAGTACTTC,CASSFGKTYEQYF
TRBJ1-4,.,TRBV29-1,.,TGCAGCGCCTTACAGGGATCTAATGAAAAACTGTTTTTT,CSALQGSNEKLFF
TRBJ2-7,.,TRBV7-8,.,TGTGCCAGCAGCTTATCCCGGACACTTTACGAGCAGTACTTC,CASSLSRTLYEQYF
TRBJ2-7,TRBD1,TRBV27,.,TGTGCCAGCAGTCCGACAGGGCTCCCCTACGAGCAGTACTTC,CASSPTGLPYEQYF
TRBJ2-1,TRBD1,TRBV27,.,TGTGCCAGCAGAGACAGGGGAGGATTCAATGAGCAGTTCTTC,CASRDRGGFNEQFF
TRBJ2-3,TRBD2,TRBV27,.,TGTGCCAGCAGTTCCAGACTAGCGGGAGGAACAGATACGCAGTATTTT,CASSSRLAGGTDTQYF
TRBJ2-1,TRBD2,TRBV9,.,TGTGCCAGCAGCCATAGCGGGAGGGAGGATGAGCAGTTCTTC,CASSHSGREDEQFF
TRBJ1-5,.,TRBV4-1,.,TGCGCCAGCAGCCAAGAGAGGATAGCTGGCAATCAGCCCCAGCATTTT,CASSQERIAGNQPQHF
TRBJ2-7,.,TRBV5-6,.,TGTGCCAGCAGTCATCATCCACGGACGAGGAATATTGAGCAGTACTTC,CASSHHPRTRNIEQYF
TRBJ2-5,TRBD2,TRBV27,.,TGTGCCAGCAGCCCCCGGAGTCCAGCGGGGGTCCAAGAGACCCAGTACTTC,CASSPRSPAGVQETQYF
TRBJ2-7,TRBD1,TRBV11-2,few,TGTGCCAGCAGCTTAGGGACAGGCTACGAGCAGTACTTC,CASSLGTGYEQYF
TRBJ2-1,.,TRBV9,.,TGTGCCAGCAGCGAGAACGATGAGCAGTTCTTC,CASSENDEQFF
TRBJ2-1,.,TRBV10-1,.,TGCGCCAGCAGTGACAGACCTGCGGACTACTACAATGAGCAGTTCTTC,CASSDRPADYYNEQFF
TRBJ2-3,.,TRBV2,once,TGTGCCAGCAGTGAAGCGGACTATATCGGGACAGATACGCAGTATTTT,CASSEADYIGTDTQYF
TRBJ2-1,.,TRBV7-9,.,TGTGCCAGCAGCCTCTCCAAGCCGGCCGGGGATGAGCAGTTCTTC,CASSLSKPAGDEQFF
TRBJ1-5,.,TRBV5-6,.,TGTGCCAGCAGCTTAGGGGTGGGTCAGCCCCAGCATTTT,CASSLGVGQPQHF
TRBJ2-1,TRBD1,TRBV9,.,TGTGCCAGCAGCGTAGGGACAGGCGAGAGCTCCTACAATGAGCAGTTCTTC,CASSVGTGESSYNEQFF
TRBJ2-7,TRBD2,TRBV7-2,.,TGTGCCAGCAGCCCACCGACTAGCGCCATTGACGAGCAGTACTTC,CASSPPTSAIDEQYF
TRBJ2-7,.,TRBV6-5,.,TGTGCCAGCACTGGGTTCGGACGGGGCCCCCACGAGCAGTACTTC,CASTGFGRGPHEQYF
TRBJ2-7,TRBD2,TRBV4-3,.,TGCGCCAGCAGCCAAGGCCTGGCGGGGGTTTACGAGCAGTACTTC,CASSQGLAGVYEQYF
TRBJ1-1,TRBD1,TRBV7-6,.,TGTGCCAGCAGCTTACCAGGGGGTCACACTGAAGCTTTCTTT,CASSLPGGHTEAFF
TRBJ2-7,.,TRBV2,.,TGTGCCAGCAGTGATCGGACATCCACCTACGAGCAGTACTTC,CASSDRTSTYEQYF
TRBJ2-5,.,TRBV28,.,TGTGCCAGCAGTTTTCGCGGTTGGGAGACCCAGTACTTC,CASSFRGWETQYF
TRBJ1-2,.,TRBV5-1,.,TGCGCCAGCAGCTTGGTACAGGGCCCTCTCTATGGCTACACCTTC,CASSLVQGPLYGYTF
TRBJ2-2,TRBD1,TRBV9,.,TGTGCCAGCAGCGTAGGGGACAGGGGGGCCGGGGAGCTGTTTTTT,CASSVGDRGAGELFF